This is a list of T cell receptor beta chains from one sample in a study of T cell changes during pregnancy in multiple sclerosis. Sequenced by immunoSEQ multiplex PCR; TCRdb stores in-frame clones only, minus some. The table shows about 72,000 clones, with 75% to 95% occurring only once. The source material was peripheral blood, sampled in the second trimester of pregnancy. The receptors come from a female donor with multiple sclerosis, enrolled in a pregnancy study. Each CDR3 is given with its conserved first and last residue. D genes are given only for firm matches. A row's size may be missing; if present it is once, few, many or a size class.

V	size	J	D	DNA	CDR3
TRBV30	-	TRBJ1-3	-	TGTGCCTGGAGTGCCCCAACGGGGGGAGTTGCGGGAAACACCATATATTTT	CAWSAPTGGVAGNTIYF
TRBV6-5	-	TRBJ1-2	TRBD1	TGTGCCAGCAGATACCTTACAGGGGGCGATGGCTACACCTTC	CASRYLTGGDGYTF
TRBV19	-	TRBJ1-2	TRBD1	TGTGCCAGTAGCAAGTTACGGACAGGGGTGGATGGCTACACCTTC	CASSKLRTGVDGYTF
TRBV10-3	-	TRBJ1-1	-	TGTGCCATCAGTGAGTCGGGTCCGGCTGCGGGCACTGAAGCTTTCTTT	CAISESGPAAGTEAFF
TRBV12-5	-	TRBJ2-3	TRBD2	TGTGCTAGTGTTAATACTAGCGGGGGTTCAGATACGCAGTATTTT	CASVNTSGGSDTQYF
TRBV21-1	-	TRBJ2-2	-	TGTGCCAGCAGCAAAAAGGGGCCAGGGAACACCGGGGAGCTGTTTTTT	CASSKKGPGNTGELFF
TRBV30	-	TRBJ2-7	-	TGTGCCTGGAGTGCCCCGTCCTACGAGCAGTACTTC	CAWSAPSYEQYF
TRBV7-2	few	TRBJ1-5	TRBD1	TGTGCCAGCAGCTTAGTGGCTGGGACAGGGGTCGGCCTTAATCAGCCCCAGCATTTT	CASSLVAGTGVGLNQPQHF
TRBV6-6	once	TRBJ1-1	-	TGTGCCAGCAGCAATATAAAGCAGGGGAGTAATGAAGCTTTCTTT	CASSNIKQGSNEAFF
TRBV4-1	-	TRBJ1-2	-	TGCGCCAGCAGCCCGGGTGGGGGGGCCCAAGGCTATGGCTACACCTTC	CASSPGGGAQGYGYTF
TRBV7-3	-	TRBJ1-2	TRBD1	TGTGCCAGCAGTCGACAGGGGTACGATGGCTACACCTTC	CASSRQGYDGYTF
TRBV21-1	few	TRBJ1-3	-	TGTGCCAGCAGCAAAGCTTGGCCTGGAAACACCATATATTTT	CASSKAWPGNTIYF
TRBV27	-	TRBJ1-6	TRBD1	TGTGCCAGCAGACCACCGTCTACTCCGGGACAGGCTCCAAGAAATTCACCCCTCCACTTT	CASRPPSTPGQAPRNSPLHF
TRBV11-3	-	TRBJ2-7	-	TGTGCCAGCAGCTTGACTCGGGACTACGAGCAGTACTTC	CASSLTRDYEQYF
TRBV19	-	TRBJ1-1	-	TGTGCCAGTACTCCCCAGGTGTGGTTAAACACTGAAGCTTTCTTT	CASTPQVWLNTEAFF
TRBV4-3	once	TRBJ2-1	TRBD1	TGCGCCAGCAGCCAAGAAAGGGGGCCCTACAATGAGCAGTTCTTC	CASSQERGPYNEQFF